This T cell receptor beta chain was identified in a study of radiotherapy plus CTLA-4 blockade in lung cancer. At the level of the study: Objective responses arose in approximately 17% of patients, and under 40% experienced disease control. Whole-study findings and limits: TCR clones from tumors expanded in blood after radiotherapy plus ipilimumab. Response was reportedly best predicted by early blood T cell clone dynamics, with interferon-beta.

Trimming took 0 bases from V and 3 from J, leaving 14 bases between them. Germline V gene lookup returns CDR1 LGHNA and CDR2 YNFKEQ. The CDR3 spans 17 residues. Participants had chemo-refractory metastatic non-small-cell lung cancer and were treated with focal radiation plus ipilimumab CTLA-4 blockade. Sequenced by immunoSEQ multiplex PCR; TCRdb stores in-frame clones only, minus some. The table has roughly 120,000 clones, more than 65% seen once; the top ten hold about 3.3%. This clone was seen only a few times. The antigen remains undetermined. This sequence was found in a human donor with non-small cell lung cancer that progressed on radiotherapy plus ipilimumab. Some clones in this sample may be carry-over from other donors' samples. This chain connects TRBV4-2 to TRBJ2-2; D is unresolved. The sequencing used peripheral blood, collected from a patient treated with radiotherapy plus ipilimumab. The CDR3 is CASSQDPMGWDTGELFF. In DNA, the CDR3 is TGTGCCAGCAGCCAAGATCCCATGGGTTGGGACACCGGGGAGCTGTTTTTT.